Within the sample, the clone carrying this TCR beta chain is large. Its antigen is currently unknown. A marrow graft followed busulfan-fludarabine conditioning, with cyclophosphamide on days +3 and +4. This record comes from a study of T cells after posttransplantation cyclophosphamide. Study results and caveats: Later post-transplant blood repertoires were often dominated by donor CD8+ memory clones. Recipient CMV seropositivity and CMV reactivation strongly tracked TRB clonality. Tissue-infiltrating T cells from skin or gut overlapped little with blood T cells.

Profiled with immunoSEQ multiplex PCR; TCRdb holds only in-frame clones, not every one. Of fewer than 6,000 clones in the sample, 1.8% were seen once. This TCR derives from a male patient in his thirties who received an allogeneic stem cell transplant from a related donor, was CMV-positive, and had no GVHD. Some T cells may have originated in the graft donor. Specimen: PBMCs, collected 242 days after a stem cell transplant with posttransplant cyclophosphamide.

For the CDR3, the DNA is TGTGCCAGCAGAGGAATGAGACTCCAAAAAAACATTCAGTACTTC. Its translation is CASRGMRLQKNIQYF. V usage is TRBV11-2 and J usage is TRBJ2-4; D is unresolved. V dropped 6 bases and J dropped 4 bases, with 16 bases sitting between them. CDR1 is SGHAT, CDR2 FQNNGV, per germline. The CDR3 length is 15 residues. Filled out from reference TRBV11-2 and TRBJ2-4, the complete variable domain reads EAGVAQSPRYKIIEKRQSVAFWCNPISGHATLYWYQQILGQGPKLLIQFQNNGVVDDSQLPKDRFSAERLKGVDSTLKIQPAKLEDSAVYLCASRGMRLQKNIQYFGAGTRLSVL.